This T cell receptor beta chain was documented in a study of CD8 T cells in ankylosing spondylitis. From the 5' RACE reads, TCRdb called clonotypes with MiXCR, one entry per CDR3 protein. The profile shows 30,000 to 45,000 distinct CDR3 sequences, roughly 13% of them singletons. This clonotype has just a few counts. Its antigen is unknown. The CDR3 has 11 residues. The germline V gene has CDR1 SQVTM and CDR2 ANQGSEA. Trimming took 4 bases from V and 8 from J; bases not matched to a gene: 2. Findings of the study overall: Clones tied to disease were said to be significantly enriched in matched ankylosing spondylitis synovial fluid.

The sequence was obtained from a male donor with ankylosing spondylitis. The chain carries TRBV29-1 and TRBJ2-1; 7 nucleotides match TRBD2. Input material: synovial fluid, either unsorted or a sorted T cell fraction (not recorded which). Here the CDR3 reads CSVGAGDEQFF. CDR3 nucleotide sequence: TGCAGCGTTGGGGCGGGGGATGAGCAGTTCTTC.